This T cell receptor (beta chain) is from a study of a mutant IDH1 vaccine in newly diagnosed glioma. In the study overall: Treated patients were roughly 60% male, about 40% female, mean age 40.4 years. Those enrolled had earlier been treated with radiotherapy, temozolomide, or both, mostly both. Whole-study results and caveats: Apparently unrelated to pseudoprogression were changes in the top peripheral T cell clonotypes.

Points on this clone: Antigen unknown.

The sample's time point: week 35, safety follow-up. Every vaccine dose comprised 300 ug of mutant IDH1 20-mer peptide plus topical imiquimod. Sequenced by immunoSEQ multiplex PCR; TCRdb stores in-frame clones only, minus some. The sample has approximately 41,000 clones; 80% to 90% are singletons. V lost 6 bases and J lost 0, with 11 bases in between. The CDR3 length is 14 residues. The germline V gene has CDR1 MDHEN and CDR2 SYDVKM. The specimen was PBMCs, collected from a glioma patient whose treatment included an IDH1 peptide vaccine. The TCR originated in a man aged 40-50 years with glioma. The chain has TRBV28 and TRBJ1-2, with D possibly matching TRBD1 (6 bases). The CDR3 DNA sequence: TGTGCCAGCAGAGCCAGGGGCTCTAACTATGGCTACACCTTC. It codes for CASRARGSNYGYTF.